One and the same sample provided the 7 T cell receptor beta chains below, sequenced in a study of human T cells and chemical hapten exposure. TCRdb called the RACE reads again in MiXCR, with one record for every CDR3 protein. Of some 350,000 distinct CDR3 sequences in the sample, over 6% were seen once. Time point: patch test 2, 6 weeks after DPC sensitization. As for treatment: therapeutic diphenylcyclopropenone sensitization with weekly scalp DPC. This sample comprised whole blood, obtained in connection with sensitization to the hapten diphenylcyclopropenone (DPC). The receptors were sampled from a woman aged 18 to 35 with alopecia areata. Some clones in this sample may be carry-over from other donors' samples.

This clonotype occurred a few times. V gene TRBV7-9 combines with J gene TRBJ2-1; D remains ambiguous. The CDR3 runs 15 residues. The V gene lost 6 bases and the J gene lost 0 bases, with 12 bases spanning the gap. The V gene's germline CDR1 is SEHNR and CDR2 FQNEAQ (reference sequence). CDR3 residues: CASRHDGRSYNEQFF. For the CDR3, the DNA is TGTGCCAGCAGACACGACGGACGCTCCTACAATGAGCAGTTCTTC.

This clonotype was seen many times. The J gene is TRBJ1-1, the V gene TRBV27, with D tentatively TRBD1 (6 bases). CDR1 and CDR2 (germline): MNHEY, SMNVEV (reference sequence). The CDR3 is made up of 14 amino acids. V was cut by 2 bases and J by 2 bases, with 9 bases left in between. DNA for the CDR3: TGTGCCAGCAGTTTAAACAGGGTAAACACTGAAGCTTTCTTT. Its translation: CASSLNRVNTEAFF.

This clonotype has at least ten counts. The chain has TRBV7-2 and TRBJ1-2; 7 bases match TRBD1. This CDR3 comprises 17 residues. Germline-derived CDR1 and CDR2 are SGHTA and FQGNSA. The V gene end was trimmed by 0 bases and the J gene end by 6 bases; junction bases not matched to a gene: 13. This CDR3 reads CASSLAFFRDSHDGYTF. DNA for the CDR3: TGTGCCAGCAGCTTAGCGTTTTTCCGGGACAGCCACGATGGCTACACCTTC.

This clonotype was detected only a few times. The chain links TRBV10-3 to TRBJ1-1, with D perhaps matching TRBD1 (5 bases). The CDR3 spans 13 residues. Trimming removed 0 bases from V and 7 bases from J, with 9 bases in between. Germline V gene data show CDR1 as ENHRY and CDR2 as SYGVKD. In nucleotides, the CDR3 is TGTGCCATCAGTGAGTCGCCAGGGATTGAAGCTTTCTTT. As protein: CAISESPGIEAFF.

As for this clonotype: This may be a read error: a much more frequent sequence differs by one nucleotide. CDR3 loop: CSAPMTGGPITQYF. In DNA, the CDR3 is TGCAGTGCGCCCATGACGGGGGGGCCAATTACGCAGTATTTT. The chain employs TRBV20-1 and TRBJ2-3; 8 bases agree with TRBD2. With V trimmed by 6 bases and J by 8 bases, 13 bases remained unmatched. CDR3 size: 14 residues. CDR1 is DFQATT, CDR2 SNEGSKA, per germline (reference sequence).

In this sample, this clonotype turned up many times. The J gene is TRBJ1-2, the V gene TRBV20-1; D is ambiguous. V was cut by 0 bases and J by 0 bases, with 8 bases left in between. CDR1 and CDR2 from the germline V gene are DFQATT and SNEGSKA (reference sequence). The CDR3 consists of 14 residues. The CDR3: CSAREGWANYGYTF. For the CDR3, the DNA is TGCAGTGCTAGAGAGGGATGGGCTAACTATGGCTACACCTTC.

Ten or more counts support this clonotype. The chain combines TRBV14 with TRBJ1-1, with D possibly TRBD1 on 6 matching bases. The V gene lost 3 bases and the J gene lost 0 bases, with 14 bases spanning the gap. CDR3 size: 16 residues. CDR1 is SGHDN, CDR2 FVKESK, per germline. DNA for the CDR3: TGTGCCAGCAGCCACCCCCTCAGGGGTATGAACACTGAAGCTTTCTTT. It is translated as CASSHPLRGMNTEAFF.